The 25 T cell receptor beta chains given below trace back to one sample, sequenced in a study of T cells in women clearing cervical HPV infection. Profiling relied on immunoSEQ multiplex PCR, and the TCRdb table lists in-frame clones only, not all of them. The table lists around 25,000 clones, with 5% to 7% in the top ten. Sequencing was performed on blood buffy coat. Receptors were obtained from a woman aged 18 to 75 with a cervical HPV16 infection that either progressed to CIN3+ or cleared (not recorded which).

As concerns this clone: From the germline J gene comes the end of the CDR3, since the read stops 3 residues before it. This chain uses TRBV28 with TRBJ2-7; TRBD1 aligns across 8 bases. Germline values: CDR1 MDHEN, CDR2 SYDVKM. CDR3 length: 14 residues. The junction had 10 bases not matched to a gene; V was cut back by 6 bases and J by 6 bases. The CDR3 loop reads CASRTGVYRGEQYF. The CDR3 DNA, read in part, is TGTGCCAGCAGGACAGGGGTCTACCGTGGCGAG.

As concerns this clone: From the germline J gene comes the end of the CDR3, since the read stops 3 residues before it. The rearrangement joins TRBV19 to TRBJ2-3; 7 positions match TRBD2. The CDR3 contains 14 residues. CDR1 is LNHDA, CDR2 SQIVND, per germline (reference sequence). The sequenced CDR3 bases are TGTGCCAGTAGTAGACCCCAGGCGGGGGAGACG. This translates into CASSRPQAGET. The complete CDR3 sequence is CASSRPQAGETQYF.

A note on this clone: The observed sequence ends 3 residues before the CDR3 terminus, with the missing tail filled in from the germline J gene. This sequence joins TRBV19 and TRBJ1-6; D is ambiguous. Trimming shortened V by 6 bases and J by 0 bases, and 12 bases separated the two germline ends. CDR1 LNHDA and CDR2 SQIVND come from the germline V gene (reference sequence). This CDR3 comprises 16 residues. The CDR3 reads CASSVSFSSYNSPLHF. Partial CDR3 DNA: TGTGCCAGTAGCGTTTCCTTCAGCTCCTATAATTCACCC.

On this clone: Read coverage stops 3 residues before the CDR3 terminus; the germline J gene supplies the remainder. The J gene is TRBJ2-1, the V gene TRBV19; 12 bases agree with TRBD2. Germline V CDR1 and CDR2: LNHDA, SQIVND (reference sequence). J was trimmed by 4 bases and V by 6 bases; bases with no gene match: 16. The CDR3 covers 19 residues. Incomplete CDR3 DNA: TGTGCCAGTAGCAAAGGTCGGGCTAGCGGGAGGGTGGTATACAATGAG. Protein product: CASSKGRASGRVVYNE. Given in full, the CDR3 is CASSKGRASGRVVYNEQFF.

Notes on this clone: Read sequence stops 3 residues before the CDR3 end, and the germline J gene provides the missing end. This chain links TRBV18 with TRBJ1-2, with no clear D. The CDR3 length is 14 residues. CDR1 is KGHSH and CDR2 is LQKENI in the germline V gene. The CDR3 DNA, read in part, is TGTGCCAGCTCACCCTGGACTCTTCCCTACGAC. Translated: CASSPWTLPYD. The CDR3 reads in full as CASSPWTLPYDYTF. The whole variable domain, filled in from reference TRBV18 and TRBJ1-2, reads NAGVMQNPRHLVRRRGQEARLRCSPMKGHSHVYWYRQLPEEGLKFMVYLQKENIIDESGMPKERFSAEFPKEGPSILRIQQVVRGDSAAYFCASSPWTLPYDYTFGSGTRLTVV.

Comment on this clone: The sequence runs out 3 residues before the end of the CDR3; the remainder is reconstructed from the germline J gene. The chain recombines TRBV5-1 with TRBJ1-1; D might be TRBD1 (5 bases). V lost 4 bases and J lost 3, with 10 bases in between. CDR1 SGHRS and CDR2 YFSETQ come from the germline V gene. This CDR3 has 13 residues. The CDR3 is CASSTQTDTEAFF. CDR3 bases read: TGCGCCAGCAGCACACAGACAGACACTGAA.

Note on this clone: The CDR3 end is not reached by the read, which stops 3 residues before it; the germline J gene fills it in. The genes are TRBV7-2 and TRBJ1-2, with a tentative D call TRBD1 (6 bases). The CDR3 sequence is 16 residues long. Germline V gives CDR1 SGHTA, CDR2 FQGNSA. CDR3 DNA (partial): TGTGCCAGCAGCTTAGCGAGCGGGGGCGATTACAATGAC. Residues: CASSLASGGDYND. The CDR3 reads in full as CASSLASGGDYNDYTF.

The sequenced CDR3 bases are TGCAGCGTTAAACAGGGCCACTCCTACGAG. Protein product: CSVKQGHSYE. The CDR3 as a whole reads CSVKQGHSYEQYF. The chain links TRBV29-1 to TRBJ2-7, with D maybe TRBD1 (6 bases). The CDR3 extends 3 residues past the end of the read, so its final part is completed from the germline J gene. Germline V lookup: CDR1 SQVTM, CDR2 ANQGSEA. Trimming removed 5 bases at V and 0 bases at J, with 11 bases between. This CDR3 region has 13 residues.

A remark on this clone: Read coverage stops 3 residues before the CDR3 terminus; the germline J gene supplies the remainder. This chain joins TRBV19 and TRBJ1-2; 9 positions agree with TRBD1. The length of the CDR3 is 16 residues. V gave up 6 bases and J gave up 3 bases; unmatched junction bases: 11. CDR1 LNHDA and CDR2 SQIVND come from the germline V gene (reference sequence). CDR3 residues: CASSPTQGAGDYGYTF. The CDR3 DNA, read in part, is TGTGCCAGTAGCCCCACACAGGGGGCTGGTGACTATGGC.

Turning to this clone: From the germline J gene comes the end of the CDR3, since the read stops 3 residues before it. The rearrangement joins TRBV19 to TRBJ2-2; D is perhaps TRBD1 or TRBD2 (5 bases each). The germline CDR1 and CDR2 sequences are LNHDA and SQIVND (reference sequence). The CDR3 length is 14 residues. The CDR3 DNA, read in part, is TGTGCCAGTAGTACAGGGAGTGCTAATGAAAAG. Amino acids: CASSTGSANEK. The CDR3 in its entirety is CASSTGSANEKLFF. The variable domain in full, with the rest retrieved from reference TRBV19 and TRBJ2-2, is DGGITQSPKYLFRKEGQNVTLSCEQNLNHDAMYWYRQDPGQGLRLIYYSQIVNDFQKGDIAEGYSVSREKKESFPLTVTSAQKNPTAFYLCASSTGSANEKLFFGEGSRLTVL.

About this clone itself: The missing CDR3 end, 3 residues past where the read stops, is filled in from the germline J gene. The chain is built from TRBV5-4 and TRBJ2-2, with 8 bases fitting TRBD1. This CDR3 comprises 14 residues. Looked up from germline, CDR1 is SGHNT and CDR2 is YYREEE (reference sequence). CDR3 sequence: CASSRRQGNEKLFF. Incomplete CDR3 DNA: TGTGCCAGCAGCCGGAGACAGGGGAATGAAAAG. Full variable domain (missing parts from reference TRBV5-4 and TRBJ2-2): ETGVTQSPTHLIKTRGQQVTLRCSSQSGHNTVSWYQQALGQGPQFIFQYYREEENGRGNFPPRFSGLQFPNYSSELNVNALELDDSALYLCASSRRQGNEKLFFGEGSRLTVL.

As regards this clone: The read terminates 3 residues ahead of where the CDR3 ends, so the germline J gene completes it. The chain links TRBV5-1 to TRBJ2-5, with 9 bases fitting TRBD1. Germline loops: CDR1 SGHRS, CDR2 YFSETQ. V lost 4 bases, J lost 7 bases, and 11 bases stayed unmatched. The CDR3 is made up of 15 amino acids. The sequenced CDR3 bases are TGCGCCAGCAGCGTCCGGGACAGGGATCTCGGGACC. This sequence encodes CASSVRDRDLGT. From start to end, the CDR3 is CASSVRDRDLGTQYF.

Turning to this clone: Sequencing ends 3 residues short of the CDR3 end; the germline J gene provides the rest. The rearrangement links TRBV19 to TRBJ1-5; a possible D gene is TRBD1 (5 bases). The germline CDR1 and CDR2 sequences are LNHDA and SQIVND (reference sequence). There are 17 residues in the CDR3. The V end was cut by 3 bases, the J end by 0 bases, with 15 bases between. Partial CDR3 DNA: TGTGCCAGTAGTATTTGGGCAGGGCAGTATAGCAATCAGCCC. Its translation: CASSIWAGQYSNQP. The full CDR3 protein is CASSIWAGQYSNQPQHF.

Of note for this clone: Read coverage stops 3 residues before the CDR3 terminus; the germline J gene supplies the remainder. The rearrangement links TRBV12-5 to TRBJ2-7; D may be TRBD1 or TRBD2 (7 bases each). The germline V gene encodes CDR1 LGHNT and CDR2 FRNRAP. The germline V and J ends were trimmed by 1 base and 2 bases, with 18 bases remaining between them. The CDR3 loop spans 17 amino acids. Partial CDR3 DNA: TGTGCTAGTGGTTTGGCCCGACAGGGAGGGATAACCTACGAG. Its translation: CASGLARQGGITYE. The full CDR3 is CASGLARQGGITYEQYF.

In regard to this clone: Coverage ceases 3 residues before the CDR3 finishes, and the germline J gene fills in the end. This sequence joins TRBV12-3 or TRBV12-4 and TRBJ1-2; TRBD1 is a possible D gene (6 bases). Trimming stripped 5 bases from V and 0 bases from J, with 16 bases between. The CDR3 spans 16 residues. The CDR3 is CASSPKRGTTNYGYTF. The sequenced part of the CDR3 DNA is TGTGCCAGCAGTCCTAAGAGGGGGACAACTAACTATGGC.

Remarks on this clone: The sequence runs out 3 residues before the end of the CDR3; the remainder is reconstructed from the germline J gene. The chain joins TRBV6-8 to TRBJ1-2, with 12 bases lining up with TRBD1. The CDR3 length is 15 residues. The germline V gene has CDR1 MNHGY and CDR2 SAAAGT. This chain's CDR3 is CGSSGTGGIPNGYTF. Incomplete CDR3 DNA: TGTGGCAGTTCGGGGACAGGGGGCATCCCAAATGGC.

As concerns this clone: Read sequence stops 3 residues before the CDR3 end, and the germline J gene provides the missing end. The chain combines TRBV5-6 with TRBJ2-5; TRBD2 aligns across 10 bases. This CDR3 is built from 15 residues. The germline V gene encodes CDR1 SGHDT and CDR2 YYEEEE. Losses at the gene ends were 0 bases for V and 2 bases for J; bases not matched to a gene: 1. The CDR3 sequence is CASSLVLAGQETQYF. CDR3 DNA, as far as it was read: TGTGCCAGCAGCTTGGTACTAGCGGGGCAAGAGACC.

On this clone itself: The read gets to within 3 residues of the CDR3 end, and the germline J gene fills in the rest. The sample has other DNA sequences that encode this CDR3 too. V gene TRBV7-3 combines with J gene TRBJ1-3; D is possibly TRBD1 (5 bases). V was cut by 3 bases and J by 3 bases, with 12 bases left in between. The germline V gene encodes CDR1 SGHTA and CDR2 FQGTGA. This CDR3 has 15 residues. The sequenced CDR3 bases are TGTGCCAGCAGCTTGGGGCCTTATGGTGGAAACACC. It yields the protein CASSLGPYGGNT. The whole CDR3 reads CASSLGPYGGNTIYF.

Concerning this clone itself: With the read ending 3 residues before the CDR3 end, the germline J gene is used to fill in that end. The chain links TRBV30 to TRBJ2-3; 10 positions match TRBD1. The CDR3 totals 14 residues. Germline values: CDR1 GTSNPN, CDR2 SVGIG (reference sequence). Here the CDR3 reads CAWSRDRGRGPQYF. The CDR3 DNA, read in part, is TGTGCCTGGAGCAGGGACAGGGGCCGGGGGCCG.

In regard to this clone: The CDR3 extends 3 residues past the end of the read, so its final part is completed from the germline J gene. The chain employs TRBV19 and TRBJ2-3, with 13 bases that match TRBD2. J lost 0 bases, V lost 2 bases, and 5 bases had no gene match. The CDR3 spans 18 residues. Germline assignment: CDR1 LNHDA and CDR2 SQIVND (reference sequence). CDR3 bases read: TGTGCCAGTAGTATACGAGGACTAGCGGGGGTCAGCACAGATACG. Protein: CASSIRGLAGVSTDT. The full CDR3 reads CASSIRGLAGVSTDTQYF. The full variable domain, its missing parts supplied by reference TRBV19 and TRBJ2-3, is DGGITQSPKYLFRKEGQNVTLSCEQNLNHDAMYWYRQDPGQGLRLIYYSQIVNDFQKGDIAEGYSVSREKKESFPLTVTSAQKNPTAFYLCASSIRGLAGVSTDTQYFGPGTRLTVL.

Remarks on this clone: The read terminates 3 residues ahead of where the CDR3 ends, so the germline J gene completes it. The chain recombines TRBV2 with TRBJ2-4; 8 bases map to TRBD1. CDR3 length: 14 amino acids. Germline trimming cut 8 bases from V and 0 bases from J; bases unmatched to any gene: 3. Germline CDR1 SNHLY, CDR2 FYNNEI. The sequenced part of the CDR3 DNA is TGTGCCAGCGGACAGGGCCTAGCCAAAAACATT. The encoded protein is CASGQGLAKNI. The full CDR3 protein is CASGQGLAKNIQYF.

Notes on this clone: The read terminates 3 residues before the CDR3 end, so the remaining end is supplied by the germline J gene. This rearrangement joins TRBV7-3 to TRBJ2-5, with TRBD1 as a possible D gene (5 bases). The CDR3 loop spans 13 amino acids. Per the germline V gene, CDR1 is SGHTA and CDR2 is FQGTGA. Trimming removed 4 bases at V and 5 bases at J, with 11 bases between. The sequenced part of the CDR3 DNA is TGTGCCAGCAGCTCAGGGTACTGGGAGACC. The encoded protein is CASSSGYWET. The entire CDR3 protein reads CASSSGYWETQYF. Drawing the rest from reference TRBV7-3 and TRBJ2-5, the complete variable domain is GAGVSQTPSNKVTEKGKYVELRCDPISGHTALYWYRQSLGQGPEFLIYFQGTGAADDSGLPNDRFFAVRPEGSVSTLKIQRTERGDSAVYLCASSSGYWETQYFGPGTRLLVL.

A remark on this clone: Read data end 3 residues before the CDR3 end; the end is taken from the germline J gene. V and J are TRBV19 and TRBJ1-4; no definite D call. V shed 3 bases and J shed 4 bases, with 3 bases lying between them. Germline V gene lookup returns CDR1 LNHDA and CDR2 SQIVND (reference sequence). This CDR3 is 12 amino acids long. Incomplete CDR3 DNA: TGTGCCAGTAGTATCCGTAATGAAAAA. Its protein is CASSIRNEK. The CDR3 in its entirety is CASSIRNEKLFF.

With regard to this clone: The read stops 3 residues short of the end of the CDR3; the missing end is completed from the germline J gene. The rearrangement links TRBV9 to TRBJ2-5, with 10 bases fitting TRBD2. The CDR3 is 15 residues long. V was pared by 4 bases and J by 3 bases, with 6 bases of the junction left unmatched. Germline V gene sequence: CDR1 SGDLS, CDR2 YYNGEE. Incomplete CDR3 DNA: TGTGCCAGCAGCCCGTCTAGCGGGGGAGAAGAGACC. This encodes CASSPSSGGEET. The CDR3 reads in full as CASSPSSGGEETQYF.

With regard to this clone: The read ends 3 residues early relative to the CDR3; the germline J gene fills the gap. The rearrangement uses TRBV5-6 and TRBJ2-2; 7 nucleotides line up with TRBD2. The CDR3 runs to 15 residues. The V gene's germline CDR1 is SGHDT and CDR2 YYEEEE. V was pared by 1 base and J by 2 bases, with 2 bases of the junction left unmatched. The CDR3 is CASSLPSGNTGELFF. The sequenced part of the CDR3 DNA is TGTGCCAGCAGCTTGCCTAGCGGAAACACCGGGGAG. Combining the CDR3 with reference TRBV5-6 and TRBJ2-2 gives the whole variable domain DAGVTQSPTHLIKTRGQQVTLRCSPKSGHDTVSWYQQALGQGPQFIFQYYEEEERQRGNFPDRFSGHQFPNYSSELNVNALLLGDSALYLCASSLPSGNTGELFFGEGSRLTVL.